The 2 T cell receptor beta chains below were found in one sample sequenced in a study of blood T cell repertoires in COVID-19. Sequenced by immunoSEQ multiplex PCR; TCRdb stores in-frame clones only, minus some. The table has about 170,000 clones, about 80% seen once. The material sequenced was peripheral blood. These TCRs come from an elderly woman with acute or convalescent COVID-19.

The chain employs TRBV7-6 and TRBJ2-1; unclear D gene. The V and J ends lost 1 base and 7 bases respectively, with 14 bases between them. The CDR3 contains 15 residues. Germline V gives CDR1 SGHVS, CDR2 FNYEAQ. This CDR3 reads CASSLGPAALNEQFF. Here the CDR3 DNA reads TGTGCCAGCAGCTTAGGACCCGCGGCCCTAAATGAGCAGTTCTTC.

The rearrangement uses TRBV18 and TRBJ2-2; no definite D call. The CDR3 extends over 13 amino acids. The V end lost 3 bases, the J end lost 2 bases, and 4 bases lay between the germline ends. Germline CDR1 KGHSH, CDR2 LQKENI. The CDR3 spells CASSPSNTGELFF. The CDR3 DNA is TGTGCCAGCTCACCGTCTAACACCGGGGAGCTGTTTTTT.